Listed here is a single T cell receptor (beta chain). Using immunoSEQ multiplex PCR, the repertoire was profiled, and TCRdb retains in-frame clones only, with some absent. Among around 50,000 clones listed, 70% to 90% were seen once. This record belongs to a study of graft-versus-host responses after intestinal transplantation. Looking at the study overall: Each patient got anti-thymocyte globulin induction, then tacrolimus and steroids for around three years.

The CDR3 loop spans 16 amino acids. V shed 4 bases, J shed 3 bases, and the junction held 15 bases outside the gene matches. Per the germline V gene, CDR1 is GTSNPN and CDR2 is SVGIG (reference sequence). This specimen was PBMCs, taken 26 days after transplant. The origin of this receptor is a human patient who received an intestinal transplant, so some T cells may come from the graft donor. The chain uses TRBV30 and TRBJ2-7, with 7 bases that match TRBD1. CDR3 sequence (DNA): TGTGCCTGGAAGGGATCAGGGACAGCGCGACTCTACGAGCAGTACTTC. Its protein product is CAWKGSGTARLYEQYF.